Each of the 18 T cell receptor beta chains below was sequenced from the same sample in a study of early T cells in non-severe SARS-CoV-2 infection (dated by TCRdb to the early 2020s). Library method: 5' RACE. TCRdb names NextSeq 500 as the instrument used. The public sequencing data were trimmed at Q25 with fastp and processed into clonotypes with MiXCR by TCRdb, which kept only in-frame beta chains. Rows are combined by CDR3 protein, so each entry shows the most common genes and DNA. The sample profile shows approximately 80,000 distinct CDR3 sequences; about 11% of them were found once. The ten biggest clones cover about 12% of the sample. This sample comprised whole blood, obtained at baseline. Receptors originate from an adult who was a healthcare worker with PCR-confirmed SARS-CoV-2 infection or an uninfected control (not recorded which).

This clonotype has ten or more counts. The chain carries TRBV3-1 and TRBJ2-7; D unclear. Trimming left V 2 bases short and J 1 base short, with 12 bases between. Germline assignment: CDR1 LGHDT and CDR2 YNNKEL (reference sequence). The CDR3 has 15 residues. CDR3 protein: CASSQIRVKSYEQYF. The DNA of the CDR3 is TGTGCCAGCAGCCAAATTAGGGTTAAATCCTACGAGCAGTACTTC.

This clonotype was seen a single time. The V gene is TRBV11-1, the J gene TRBJ2-7, with D uncertain. The ends were cut back, 1 base at V and 6 bases at J, with 10 bases in the middle. The V gene's germline CDR1 is SGHAT and CDR2 FQDESV (reference sequence). The CDR3 contains 13 residues. The CDR3 region has the DNA TGTGCCAGCAGCTTAGTCTCTGACACCGAGCAGTACTTC. It translates to CASSLVSDTEQYF.

The sample holds a few counts of this clonotype. The chain carries TRBV5-1 and TRBJ2-3; D perhaps matches TRBD2 (6 bases). CDR3 length: 16 residues. Looked up from germline, CDR1 is SGHRS and CDR2 is YFSETQ. V was trimmed by 0 bases and J by 0 bases, leaving 11 bases between them. In nucleotides, the CDR3 is TGCGCCAGCAGCTTGGGACGGGGGATTAGCACAGATACGCAGTATTTT. Protein sequence: CASSLGRGISTDTQYF.

The V gene is TRBV7-2, the J gene TRBJ2-1; 10 bases agree with TRBD1. The CDR3 length is 16 residues. From germline, CDR1 is SGHTA and CDR2 FQGNSA. Losses at the gene ends were 1 base for V and 6 bases for J; bases not matched to a gene: 6. The CDR3 sequence: CASSLEGTGVGNEQFF. The CDR3, as DNA: TGTGCCAGCAGCTTAGAAGGGACAGGGGTTGGCAATGAGCAGTTCTTC.

CDR3 DNA sequence: TGTGCCAGCAGTTACACGGGACAGGGAAATCAGCCCCAGCATTTT. Its protein is CASSYTGQGNQPQHF. V and J are TRBV6-2 or TRBV6-3 and TRBJ1-5; 9 nucleotides line up with TRBD1. The CDR3 covers 15 residues. Germline V gene data show CDR1 as MNHEY and CDR2 as SVGEGT. V shed 2 bases, J shed 4 bases, and the junction held 3 bases outside the gene matches.

This chain links TRBV5-5 with TRBJ1-1; 8 bases agree with TRBD1. V lost 0 bases to trimming and J lost 5 bases; unmatched junction nucleotides: 3. The CDR3 consists of 14 residues. CDR1 SGHKS and CDR2 YYEKEE come from the germline V gene (reference sequence). CDR3: CASSLGTGRTEAFF. The CDR3 coding sequence is TGTGCCAGCAGCTTGGGGACAGGGCGAACTGAAGCTTTCTTT.

The chain has TRBV3-1 and TRBJ1-3, with unresolved D. Germline CDR1 and CDR2: LGHDT and YNNKEL (reference sequence). There are 15 residues in the CDR3. V was pared by 4 bases and J by 0 bases, with 10 bases between. CDR3 amino acids: CASSREVVSGNTIYF. The CDR3 region has the DNA TGTGCCAGCAGCCGCGAAGTAGTCTCTGGAAACACCATATATTTT.

This clonotype has more than one count but fewer than ten. The V call is TRBV12-5, the J call TRBJ1-1; perhaps TRBD1 as D (6 bases). Germline CDR1 is LGHNT and CDR2 is FRNRAP. With 6 bases removed from V and 1 base from J, the gap between germline ends came to 12 bases. CDR3 length: 14 residues. DNA of the CDR3: TGTGCTAGTGGCGACCGGACAGCGAACACTGAAGCTTTCTTT. It encodes CASGDRTANTEAFF.

This clonotype was counted many times. This chain joins TRBV6-5 and TRBJ1-5, with 7 positions matching TRBD1. Germline assignment: CDR1 MNHEY and CDR2 SVGAGI. This CDR3 is 13 amino acids long. After removal of 8 bases from V and 6 bases from J, the junction contained 7 bases not matched to a gene. The CDR3 region is CASGGGLGQPQHF. Written as DNA, the CDR3 is TGTGCCAGCGGAGGGGGCCTCGGTCAGCCCCAGCATTTT.

This clonotype showed up just a few times. The J gene is TRBJ2-1, the V gene TRBV5-1; no reliable D call. Germline lookup yields CDR1 SGHRS and CDR2 YFSETQ. The V and J ends lost 7 bases and 0 bases respectively, with 5 bases between them. CDR3 length: 12 amino acids. The CDR3 nucleotides read TGCGCCAGCTACGACTCCTACAATGAGCAGTTCTTC. It codes for CASYDSYNEQFF.

This clonotype was counted a few times. This chain links TRBV20-1 with TRBJ2-7; 7 bases are shared with TRBD1. This CDR3 spans 14 amino acids. The V gene end was trimmed by 3 bases and the J gene end by 1 base; junction bases not matched to a gene: 6. CDR1 and CDR2 from the germline V gene are DFQATT and SNEGSKA (reference sequence). CDR3 nucleotide sequence: TGCAGTGCTAGTACGTCAGGGGGTTCCTACGAGCAGTACTTC. Translation gives CSASTSGGSYEQYF.

In this sample, this clonotype turned up a few times. V is TRBV12-3 or TRBV12-4 and J is TRBJ1-2; TRBD1 matches 7 bases. The CDR3 extends over 14 amino acids. Germline trimming cut 6 bases from V and 4 bases from J; bases unmatched to any gene: 8. The CDR3 bases are TGTGCCAGCAGCCCGACAGGGCTTCCCTATGGCTACACCTTC. Its protein product is CASSPTGLPYGYTF.

Here the CDR3 DNA reads TGTGCCAGCAGCTTATGGATCTTCACAGATACGCAGTATTTT. It specifies CASSLWIFTDTQYF. The chain uses TRBV7-2 and TRBJ2-3; no reliable D call. CDR3 length equals 14 residues. V dropped 2 bases and J dropped 2 bases, with 8 bases sitting between them. The V gene's germline CDR1 is SGHTA and CDR2 FQGNSA.

In DNA, the CDR3 is TGTGCCAGCAGTTTAGGGGTACATCTAGCCAAAAACATTCAGTACTTC. It translates to CASSLGVHLAKNIQYF. The chain links TRBV28 to TRBJ2-4; no clear D. CDR3 length: 16 residues. The germline V and J ends were trimmed by 2 bases and 0 bases, with 11 bases remaining between them. Germline CDR1 is MDHEN and CDR2 is SYDVKM.

The chain couples TRBV5-1 to TRBJ2-3; D possibly matches TRBD1 or TRBD2 (5 bases each). The CDR3 has 15 amino acids. Trimming cost V 0 bases and J 4 bases, with 12 bases left between them. CDR1 is SGHRS, CDR2 YFSETQ, per germline. CDR3 coding DNA: TGCGCCAGCAGCTTGGAGGAGGTAGGGGCAGATACGCAGTATTTT. Translated, it gives CASSLEEVGADTQYF.

At least ten counts were recorded for this clonotype. CDR3 loop: CSARGDGDRTKYEQYF. The DNA of the CDR3 is TGCAGTGCTAGAGGGGACGGGGACAGAACAAAATACGAGCAGTACTTC. This chain links TRBV20-1 with TRBJ2-7; TRBD1 matches at 7 bases. The junction had 13 bases not matched to a gene; V was cut back by 1 base and J by 4 bases. The CDR3 is made up of 16 amino acids. CDR1 DFQATT and CDR2 SNEGSKA come from the germline V gene (reference sequence).

This clonotype was detected ten times or more. This rearrangement joins TRBV11-2 to TRBJ2-5; D not certain. Germline V gene sequence: CDR1 SGHAT, CDR2 FQNNGV. The length of the CDR3 is 14 residues. Between the trimmed V and J ends, which lost 5 bases and 2 bases, there was a span of 12 bases. CDR3 loop: CASSRSGGQETQYF. CDR3 sequence (DNA): TGTGCCAGCAGCCGATCCGGTGGACAAGAGACCCAGTACTTC.

The chain uses TRBV29-1 and TRBJ1-2; D unclear. This CDR3 region has 12 residues. The germline V and J ends were trimmed by 2 bases and 8 bases, with 12 bases remaining between them. Germline V lookup: CDR1 SQVTM, CDR2 ANQGSEA. CDR3 coding DNA: TGCAGCGTTGAAACCCGGGCCGGGGGCTACACCTTC. This encodes CSVETRAGGYTF.